This record covers a single TCR beta chain. The data are from a study of control samples from healthy donors and cancer patients. CDR3 length equals 12 residues. The germline V and J ends were trimmed by 10 bases and 1 base, with 10 bases remaining between them. Germline lookup yields CDR1 LNHDA and CDR2 SQIVND (reference sequence). The data were produced by immunoSEQ multiplex PCR, yet TCRdb's version contains in-frame clones alone and is incomplete. This sample has about 88,000 clones, with roughly 93% found just once. This chain links TRBV19 with TRBJ1-1; D is perhaps TRBD1 (5 bases). Input material: blood. The origin of this receptor is a man between 18 and 29 years old in good health. The CDR3 here is CATGHRNTEAFF. The CDR3, as DNA: TGTGCCACTGGACACAGGAACACTGAAGCTTTCTTT.